The 9 T cell receptor beta chains in this list originate from one sample, sequenced in a study of blood T cell repertoires in COVID-19 (dated by TCRdb to the early 2020s). The library was obtained by the immunoSEQ multiplex PCR assay. TCRdb took over this immuneACCESS table, retaining in-frame rearrangements with V and J assigned. Such tables are incomplete; in checked studies, under half of the missing clones stem from an unresolved V gene, and the remainder is unexplained. This sample is represented by approximately 90,000 clones; 70% to 85% of them were singletons. Around 11% of the sample is in the top ten clones. The source material was peripheral blood. The receptors come from a man in his 70s with acute or convalescent COVID-19.

CDR3 loop: CATSDRGNTGELFF. The CDR3, as DNA: TGTGCCACCTCGGACAGGGGGAACACCGGGGAGCTGTTTTTT. The chain carries TRBV10-3 and TRBJ2-2, with TRBD1 matching over 9 bases. After removal of 10 bases from V and 1 base from J, the junction contained 4 bases not matched to a gene. The CDR3 runs to 14 residues. From germline, CDR1 is ENHRY and CDR2 SYGVKD.

This chain uses TRBV4-1 with TRBJ1-3, with D unclear. This CDR3 is 15 amino acids long. Per germline, CDR1 MGHRA and CDR2 YSYEKL. The V end was cut by 3 bases, the J end by 4 bases, with 13 bases between. CDR3 coding DNA: TGCGCCAGCAGCCACCCCCTGGGCGCCGGAAACACCATATATTTT. Translation: CASSHPLGAGNTIYF.

This sequence joins TRBV12-3 or TRBV12-4 and TRBJ2-5, with TRBD2 as a possible D gene (6 bases). V lost 7 bases and J 1 base, leaving 10 bases between the germline ends. The CDR3 runs to 13 residues. The CDR3 here is CASTLSGQETQYF. CDR3 bases: TGTGCCAGCACCCTTAGCGGCCAAGAGACCCAGTACTTC.

The rearrangement joins TRBV4-1 to TRBJ2-2, with TRBD2 matching over 12 bases. The germline CDR1 and CDR2 sequences are MGHRA and YSYEKL. V lost 11 bases, J lost 1 base, and 14 bases stayed unmatched. The CDR3 has 18 residues. The CDR3 sequence is CASREGLAGPRNTGELFF. CDR3 sequence (DNA): TGCGCCTCCCGAGAAGGACTAGCGGGGCCGCGGAACACCGGGGAGCTGTTTTTT.

The J gene is TRBJ1-1, the V gene TRBV5-1; a possible D gene is TRBD1 (6 bases). Deletions cut 1 base from V and 0 bases from J, with 7 bases between. The CDR3 consists of 14 residues. Per germline, CDR1 SGHRS and CDR2 YFSETQ. CDR3 in amino acids: CASSLTGMNTEAFF. The CDR3, as DNA: TGCGCCAGCAGCTTGACAGGGATGAACACTGAAGCTTTCTTT.

The chain carries TRBV3-1 (or the pseudogene TRBV3-2) and TRBJ2-7; TRBD2 agrees at 11 bases. Germline V lookup: CDR1 LGHDT, CDR2 YNNKEL (reference sequence). CDR3 length equals 17 residues. Losses at the gene ends were 4 bases for V and 3 bases for J; bases not matched to a gene: 11. The CDR3 here is CASSRFTGTSGFYEQYF. CDR3 DNA: TGTGCCAGCAGCCGTTTTACCGGGACTAGCGGATTCTACGAGCAGTACTTC.

The chain joins TRBV5-6 to TRBJ1-3; D gene ambiguous. The CDR3 contains 17 residues. The germline CDR1 and CDR2 sequences are SGHDT and YYEEEE. Trimming left V 0 bases short and J 0 bases short, with 13 bases between. The CDR3 region is CASSLESGRLSGNTIYF. The CDR3 DNA sequence: TGTGCCAGCAGCTTGGAGAGCGGACGTCTCTCTGGAAACACCATATATTTT.

The CDR3 DNA reads as TGCGCCAGCAGCCTCGGGACAGTTAAGACTGAAGCTTTCTTT. This sequence encodes CASSLGTVKTEAFF. J is TRBJ1-1 and V is TRBV5-1; the match to TRBD1 covers 7 bases. The V segment lost 4 bases and the J segment 5 bases; nucleotides outside the gene matches: 8. This CDR3 has 14 residues. The germline gives CDR1 SGHRS, CDR2 YFSETQ. The full variable domain, completed using reference TRBV5-1 and TRBJ1-1, is KAGVTQTPRYLIKTRGQQVTLSCSPISGHRSVSWYQQTPGQGLQFLFEYFSETQRNKGNFPGRFSGRQFSNSRSEMNVSTLELGDSALYLCASSLGTVKTEAFFGQGTRLTVV.

The gene calls are TRBV5-1 and TRBJ2-7; 10 bases fit TRBD2. From germline, CDR1 is SGHRS and CDR2 YFSETQ. This CDR3 comprises 15 residues. V lost 3 bases and J lost 1; bases outside the gene matches: 4. CDR3 in DNA: TGCGCCAGCAGCTATAATAGCGGGGGGTCCTACGAGCAGTACTTC. It specifies CASSYNSGGSYEQYF.